This T cell receptor beta chain appears in the sequencing data of a study of cytomegalovirus exposure and HLA in healthy donors. Overall study context: Most genotyped donors, about 81% of fewer than 400, had Caucasian-associated genetic ancestry. Study observations and caveats: A list of roughly 180 TCR beta chains associated with cytomegalovirus was given. Sequencing likely generated an artifact that appeared as a cluster of highly shared sequence variants. Exclusion as indistinguishable affected some V segments, including TRBV6-2 and TRBV6-3.

Germline V gene lookup returns CDR1 LNHDA and CDR2 SQIVND (reference sequence). V was cut by 3 bases and J by 1 base, with 6 bases left in between. The CDR3 contains 14 residues. A multiplex PCR was run with 60 Vbeta primers and 13 Jbeta primers. Libraries were prepared by immunoSEQ multiplex PCR; TCRdb keeps only in-frame clonotypes and omits some of them. The sample shows approximately 100,000 clones, about four fifths of them seen only once. This clone has just one count. Its cognate antigen is unknown. The source is a middle-aged woman in good health and CMV-seronegative. This sequence joins TRBV19 and TRBJ2-2; weak D call: TRBD2 (5 bases). The specimen was PBMCs. The CDR3 DNA sequence: TGTGCCAGTAGTATCCGGGGGAACACCGGGGAGCTGTTTTTT. This translates into CASSIRGNTGELFF.